The present T cell receptor beta chain was sequenced within a study of cytomegalovirus exposure and HLA in healthy donors. PCR involved 60 Vbeta and 13 Jbeta primers. Assay used: immunoSEQ multiplex PCR; TCRdb lists only in-frame clones, some missing. Of 150,000 to 200,000 clones in the sample, more than 60% are singletons; the top ten hold roughly 7.1%. Per germline, CDR1 MNHEY and CDR2 SMNVEV (reference sequence). With V trimmed by 6 bases and J by 2 bases, 6 bases remained unmatched. CDR3 length: 15 residues. The clonotype comes from a woman between 40 and 50 years old in good health and CMV-seropositive. The sequenced sample consisted of PBMCs. V is TRBV27 and J is TRBJ2-2, with TRBD1 matching over 7 bases. CDR3 amino acids: CASRLRDRNTGELFF. DNA of the CDR3: TGTGCCAGCAGACTACGGGACAGAAACACCGGGGAGCTGTTTTTT.